The entry that follows covers one T cell receptor (beta chain) sequence. Its antigen is unknown. This entry belongs to a study of cytomegalovirus exposure and HLA in healthy donors. Study-level results: Analyzed later, association rates of TCRs varied across HLA loci, with DRB1 most and HLA-C fewest.

V lost 3 bases, J lost 1 base, and 1 base stayed unmatched. The V gene's germline CDR1 is MRHNA and CDR2 SNTAGT. The CDR3 runs to 15 residues. Researchers ran the PCR with 60 Vbeta and 13 Jbeta primers. Libraries were prepared by immunoSEQ multiplex PCR; TCRdb keeps only in-frame clonotypes and omits some of them. The table lists about 160,000 clones, 77% of them singletons, with roughly 1.5% in the top ten. The sample was PBMCs. The chain links TRBV6-4 to TRBJ2-3; 10 nucleotides line up with TRBD2. The TCR was taken from a woman in her twenties or thirties in good health and CMV-seronegative. The CDR3 DNA reads as TGTGCCAGCAGTGATACTAGCGGGGGCACAGATACGCAGTATTTT. It is translated as CASSDTSGGTDTQYF.